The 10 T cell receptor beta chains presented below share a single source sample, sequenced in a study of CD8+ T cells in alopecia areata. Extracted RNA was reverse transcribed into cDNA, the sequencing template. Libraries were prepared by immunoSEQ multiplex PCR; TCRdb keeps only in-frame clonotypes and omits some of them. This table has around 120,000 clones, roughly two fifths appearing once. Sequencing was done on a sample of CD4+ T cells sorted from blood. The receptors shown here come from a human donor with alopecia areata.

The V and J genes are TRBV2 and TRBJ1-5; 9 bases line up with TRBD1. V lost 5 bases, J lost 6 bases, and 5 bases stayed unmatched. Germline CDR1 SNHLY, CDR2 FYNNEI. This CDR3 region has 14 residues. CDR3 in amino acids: CASSPQGAVQPQHF. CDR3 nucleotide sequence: TGTGCCAGCAGTCCACAGGGGGCGGTTCAGCCCCAGCATTTT.

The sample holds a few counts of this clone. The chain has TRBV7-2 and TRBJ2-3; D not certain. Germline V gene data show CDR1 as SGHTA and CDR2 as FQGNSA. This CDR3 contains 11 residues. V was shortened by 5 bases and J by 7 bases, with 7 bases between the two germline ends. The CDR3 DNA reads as TGTGCCAGCAGCCCCATGCATACGCAGTATTTT. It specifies CASSPMHTQYF. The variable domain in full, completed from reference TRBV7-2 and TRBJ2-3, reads GAGVSQSPSNKVTEKGKDVELRCDPISGHTALYWYRQSLGQGLEFLIYFQGNSAPDKSGLPSDRFSAERTGGSVSTLTIQRTQQEDSAVYLCASSPMHTQYFGPGTRLTVL.

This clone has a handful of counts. The CDR3 nucleotides are TGTGCCTGGAGTGGAGGGACAGGGAAGACCCAGTACTTC. The encoded protein is CAWSGGTGKTQYF. The chain joins TRBV30 to TRBJ2-5; TRBD1 matches at 9 bases. CDR3 length equals 13 residues. Germline V gives CDR1 GTSNPN, CDR2 SVGIG (reference sequence). V lost 1 base and J lost 6; bases outside the gene matches: 3.

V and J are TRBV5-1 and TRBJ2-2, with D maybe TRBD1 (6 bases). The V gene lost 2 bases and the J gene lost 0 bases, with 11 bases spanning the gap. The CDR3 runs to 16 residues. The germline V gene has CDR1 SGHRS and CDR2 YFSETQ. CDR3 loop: CASSLPTGANTGELFF. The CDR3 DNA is TGCGCCAGCAGCTTACCGACAGGTGCGAACACCGGGGAGCTGTTTTTT.

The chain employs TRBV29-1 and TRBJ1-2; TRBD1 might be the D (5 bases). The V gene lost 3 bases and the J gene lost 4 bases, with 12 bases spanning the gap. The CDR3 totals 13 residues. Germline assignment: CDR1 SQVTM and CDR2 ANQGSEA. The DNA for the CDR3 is TGCAGCGTTGATCCGACGGGACTCTATGGCTACACCTTC. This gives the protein CSVDPTGLYGYTF. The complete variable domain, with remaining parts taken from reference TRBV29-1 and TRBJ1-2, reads SAVISQKPSRDICQRGTSLTIQCQVDSQVTMMFWYRQQPGQSLTLIATANQGSEATYESGFVIDKFPISRPNLTFSTLTVSNMSPEDSSIYLCSVDPTGLYGYTFGSGTRLTVV.

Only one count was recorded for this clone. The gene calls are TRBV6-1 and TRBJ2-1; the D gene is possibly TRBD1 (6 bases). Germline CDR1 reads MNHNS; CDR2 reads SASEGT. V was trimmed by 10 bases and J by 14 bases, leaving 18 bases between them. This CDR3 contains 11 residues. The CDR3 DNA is TGTGCCACGCGCCGGACAGTTTGGGAGTTCTTC. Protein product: CATRRTVWEFF.

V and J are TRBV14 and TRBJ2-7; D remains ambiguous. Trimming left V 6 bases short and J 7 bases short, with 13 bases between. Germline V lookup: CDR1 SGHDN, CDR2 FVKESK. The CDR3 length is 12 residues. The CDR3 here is CASSPWGEEQYF. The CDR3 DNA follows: TGTGCCAGCAGTCCATGGGGTGAGGAGCAGTACTTC.

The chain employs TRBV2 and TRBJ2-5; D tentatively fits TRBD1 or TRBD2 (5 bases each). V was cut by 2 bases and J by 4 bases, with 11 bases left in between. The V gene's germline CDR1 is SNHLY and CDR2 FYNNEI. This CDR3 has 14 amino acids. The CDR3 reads CASSETRGSETQYF. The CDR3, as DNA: TGTGCCAGCAGTGAAACTAGGGGATCAGAGACCCAGTACTTC. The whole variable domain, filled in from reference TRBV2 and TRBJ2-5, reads EPEVTQTPSHQVTQMGQEVILRCVPISNHLYFYWYRQILGQKVEFLVSFYNNEISEKSEIFDDQFSVERPDGSNFTLKIRSTKLEDSAMYFCASSETRGSETQYFGPGTRLLVL.

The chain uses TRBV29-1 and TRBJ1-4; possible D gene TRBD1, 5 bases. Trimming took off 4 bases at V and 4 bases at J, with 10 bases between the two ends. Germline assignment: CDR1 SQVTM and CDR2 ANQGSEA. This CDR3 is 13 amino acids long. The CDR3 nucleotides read TGCAGCGTTGCATGGGGGAGTAATGAAAAACTGTTTTTT. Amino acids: CSVAWGSNEKLFF.

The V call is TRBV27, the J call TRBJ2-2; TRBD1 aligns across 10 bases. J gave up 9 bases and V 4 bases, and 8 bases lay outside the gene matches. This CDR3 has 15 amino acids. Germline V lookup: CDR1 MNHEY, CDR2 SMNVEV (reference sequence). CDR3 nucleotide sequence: TGTGCCAGCAGTTCGATTCGACAGGGGGCGCGGGAGCTGTTTTTT. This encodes CASSSIRQGARELFF.